A selection of T cell receptor beta chains follows, all from one sample in a study of human T cells and chemical hapten exposure. TCRdb passed the RACE reads through MiXCR, listing each CDR3 protein once. The sample lists roughly 46,000 distinct CDR3 sequences; 4% to 4.5% were seen once. The source material was whole blood. These receptors were collected from a human donor in good health. Some clones in this sample may be carry-over from other donors' samples. The CDR3 runs from the conserved cysteine through the conserved F or W. The order of the fields is J gene, V gene, CDR3 protein.

TRBJ1-2	TRBV29-1	CSGGELDRGYTF
TRBJ2-3	TRBV5-1	CASSREGPDTQYF
TRBJ2-7	TRBV10-3	CAISDPTGGSYEQYF
TRBJ2-3	TRBV20-1	CSPGPGWGGLTQYF
TRBJ1-2	TRBV19	CASSISGYGYTF
TRBJ2-1	TRBV4-1	CASSQDAGARSSYNEQFF
TRBJ2-6	TRBV5-1	CASSYEIGVSGANVLTF
TRBJ2-3	TRBV29-1	CSVETGAPSTDTQYF
TRBJ2-6	TRBV5-1	CASSLITVGPDLGANVLTF
TRBJ2-5	TRBV18	CASSLLQETQYF
TRBJ2-3	TRBV2	CASGSHRFDTQYF
TRBJ2-3	TRBV27	CASRGSGTSTDTQYF